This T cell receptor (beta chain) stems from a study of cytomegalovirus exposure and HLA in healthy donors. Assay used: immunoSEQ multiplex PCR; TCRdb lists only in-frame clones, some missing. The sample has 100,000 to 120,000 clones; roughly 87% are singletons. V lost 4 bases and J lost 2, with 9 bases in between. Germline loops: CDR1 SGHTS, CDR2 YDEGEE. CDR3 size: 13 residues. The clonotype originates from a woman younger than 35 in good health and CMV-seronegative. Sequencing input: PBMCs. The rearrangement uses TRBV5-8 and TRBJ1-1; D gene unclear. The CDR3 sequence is CASSRETNTEAFF. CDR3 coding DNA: TGTGCCAGCAGCAGGGAGACCAACACTGAAGCTTTCTTT.